This TCR beta chain is from a study of technical replicates of blood from a few donors (dated by TCRdb to between 2016 and 2019). Preparation of the library involved the immunoSEQ multiplex PCR assay. What TCRdb holds here is the immuneACCESS table cut down to in-frame rearrangements. Part of the clones is not present; checked against another copy, under half of the missing clones reflect an unresolved V gene, and the others are unexplained. For this sample there are 75,000 to 100,000 clones; about 94% appear just once. Of the sample, 0.25% falls within the top ten clones. This clone has more than one count but fewer than ten. The antigen it recognizes is unknown. No base-level quality is on record; no much larger clone is a single base apart. CDR1 and CDR2 were assigned from the germline V gene (reference sequence) as GTSNPN and SVGIG. The CDR3 runs 14 residues from the cysteine to the phenylalanine. Left in the record is the CDR3 DNA by itself, 42 bases read in frame from the first base. Compared with germline, V lacks 0 bases and J lacks 8 bases; bases without a gene match: 7.

The V gene is TRBV30 and the J gene is TRBJ1-1, and 9 bases in between align with TRBD1. The TCR sequence derives from a human donor in good health. Sequencing input: T cells isolated from PBMCs. The bases are TGTGCCTGGAGTGTAGGGACAGGGAAGACCGAAGCTTTCTTT. It codes for CAWSVGTGKTEAFF. Reference TRBV30 and TRBJ1-1 proteins supply the regions before and after the CDR3; the full variable domain is: SQTIHQWPATLVQPVGSPLSLECTVEGTSNPNLYWYRQAAGRGLQLLFYSVGIGQISSEVPQNLSASRPQDRQFILSSKKLLLSDSGFYLCAWSVGTGKTEAFFGQGTRLTVV.